The 8 T cell receptor beta chains presented below share a single source sample, sequenced in a study of PD-1 blockade in classical Hodgkin lymphoma. Using immunoSEQ multiplex PCR, the repertoire was profiled, and TCRdb retains in-frame clones only, with some absent. This sample has just over 60,000 clones, with more than 70% found just once. With no exception, relapse followed autologous stem cell transplantation in all patients, and brentuximab vedotin exposure varied. The source material was peripheral blood mononuclear cells (PBMCs), sampled at baseline. The receptors derive from a human donor with classical Hodgkin lymphoma.

The CDR3 sequence: CASSIVGLAAYNEQFF. The CDR3 nucleotides are TGTGCCAGTAGTATAGTCGGACTAGCGGCCTACAATGAGCAGTTCTTC. This chain uses TRBV19 with TRBJ2-1; 10 positions agree with TRBD2. This CDR3 is built from 16 residues. Germline CDR1 reads LNHDA; CDR2 reads SQIVND (reference sequence). V shed 1 base, J shed 2 bases, and the junction held 2 bases outside the gene matches.

The V call is TRBV6-1, the J call TRBJ1-1; D gene uncertain. In germline, CDR1 is MNHNS, CDR2 SASEGT. This CDR3 spans 11 amino acids. V was clipped by 8 bases and J by 0 bases, with 4 bases between them. The CDR3 spells CASLLNTEAFF. The CDR3 DNA reads TGTGCCAGCCTATTGAACACTGAAGCTTTCTTT.

The CDR3: CASSFGTSVRPLHF. The CDR3 region has the DNA TGTGCCAGCAGTTTCGGGACGTCGGTTAGGCCCCTCCACTTT. This chain uses TRBV28 with TRBJ1-6, with D tentatively TRBD1 (5 bases). Germline CDR1 is MDHEN and CDR2 is SYDVKM. Deletions cut 3 bases from V and 13 bases from J, with 16 bases between. The CDR3 runs to 14 residues.

The chain combines TRBV6-5 with TRBJ1-2; D is possibly TRBD1 (5 bases). V was clipped by 5 bases and J by 4 bases, with 11 bases between them. This CDR3 spans 13 amino acids. Per the germline V gene, CDR1 is MNHEY and CDR2 is SVGAGI. The CDR3 DNA sequence: TGTGCCAGCAGTCCGGACACCTTCTATGGCTACACCTTC. It codes for CASSPDTFYGYTF.

V gene TRBV30 combines with J gene TRBJ2-7; D is unresolved. The CDR3 has 12 amino acids. V lost 5 bases and J 3 bases, leaving 11 bases between the germline ends. CDR1 and CDR2 (germline): GTSNPN, SVGIG (reference sequence). The CDR3 loop reads CAWSAAVYEQYF. DNA for the CDR3: TGTGCCTGGTCGGCCGCCGTCTACGAGCAGTACTTC.

The chain links TRBV9 to TRBJ2-2; 13 nucleotides align to TRBD2. From germline, CDR1 is SGDLS and CDR2 YYNGEE. V was pared by 4 bases and J by 6 bases, with 12 bases of the junction left unmatched. CDR3 length equals 18 residues. CDR3 region: CASSPTSGGALGSGELFF. As DNA, the CDR3 is TGTGCCAGCAGCCCCACTAGCGGGGGGGCCCTGGGCTCCGGGGAGCTGTTTTTT. Filled out from reference TRBV9 and TRBJ2-2, the complete variable domain reads DSGVTQTPKHLITATGQRVTLRCSPRSGDLSVYWYQQSLDQGLQFLIQYYNGEERAKGNILERFSAQQFPDLHSELNLSSLELGDSALYFCASSPTSGGALGSGELFFGEGSRLTVL.

The table lists this clone with a few counts. The rearrangement links TRBV9 to TRBJ2-7, with 8 bases fitting TRBD2. In germline, CDR1 is SGDLS, CDR2 YYNGEE. V lost 4 bases to trimming and J lost 6 bases; unmatched junction nucleotides: 12. The CDR3 is made up of 15 amino acids. The CDR3, as DNA: TGTGCCAGCAGCCCAGCGGGGGCCCATGGGCTCGAGCAGTACTTC. Its translation: CASSPAGAHGLEQYF.

This chain connects TRBV29-1 to TRBJ1-1; 7 bases align to TRBD1. The trim removed 5 bases at V and 2 bases at J, leaving 8 bases unmatched. The germline V gene has CDR1 SQVTM and CDR2 ANQGSEA. CDR3 length: 14 residues. CDR3 amino acids: CSVLRQGVNTEAFF. For the CDR3, the DNA is TGCAGCGTTTTGAGACAGGGAGTAAACACTGAAGCTTTCTTT. Combining the CDR3 with reference TRBV29-1 and TRBJ1-1 gives the whole variable domain SAVISQKPSRDICQRGTSLTIQCQVDSQVTMMFWYRQQPGQSLTLIATANQGSEATYESGFVIDKFPISRPNLTFSTLTVSNMSPEDSSIYLCSVLRQGVNTEAFFGQGTRLTVV.